This TCR beta chain was profiled in a study of tumor and adjacent non-tumor tissue in lung cancer (dated by TCRdb to 2016 to 2019). Study-level background: Patients with adenocarcinoma (12), squamous cell carcinoma (2) and small cell lung cancer (1) were included in the cohort. The roughly 15 patients were aged about 30 to 76 years, included approximately ten men and 5 women, and had TNM stage I to III disease. Sequencing produced about 120,000,000 productive TCRbeta reads in total, an average of about 4 million reads per sample. The study compared bulk TCRbeta repertoires from lung tumor tissue and matched distant non-tumor lung tissue of roughly 14 lung cancer patients. TCRbeta CDR3 sequencing was performed on 30 to 35 paired specimens, with one tumor sample and one normal lung sample collected per patient.

Findings and caveats that apply to the study as a whole: Neither the sequencing platform nor unique molecular identifiers are named or mentioned anywhere in the methods. TCR diversity was significantly higher in younger patients, and greater tumor TCR diversity was associated with shorter overall survival and shorter disease-free survival. A significantly larger cumulative share of the repertoire was made up by the top 100 clones in normal lung than in tumor tissue. With only about 16 patients in the cohort, the authors noted that larger samples and more detailed clinical data are needed. TCR diversity (inverse Simpson) was significantly higher in tumor than in normal lung tissue (roughly 430 vs 170, P = 0.0075, Mann-Whitney U test). Because peripheral blood was not sequenced, the blood TCRbeta repertoires of the lung cancer patients in the study went unexamined.

RNA was isolated from bulk unsorted tissue, and RNA quality was assessed with a NanoDrop ND-1000 and an Agilent 2100. The donors were newly diagnosed lung cancer patients admitted for thoracic surgery in China from August to November 2014 who had not received prior chemotherapy. Anyone who had undergone radiotherapy or chemotherapy before, or who had another cancer at the same time, was left out of the study. Pieces of surgical tissue measuring about 1-2 cm3 were kept in RNAlater solution and held at -80 degrees C until needed. Remarks on this clonotype: Its antigen remains undetermined. One end of the junction varies from germline; a read error may be responsible.

The germline V gene sets CDR1 to MGHRA and CDR2 to YSYEKL. The CDR3, from cysteine to phenylalanine, totals 16 residues. Kept here is only the CDR3 DNA, which spans 48 bases and is read in frame from base 1. The receptor library was made with multiplex PCR. The sequencer listed for this sample is Illumina HiSeq 2500. TCRbeta libraries were built by three rounds of nested PCR using primers (Table S4), following protocols modified from ARM-PCR. Before sequencing, PCR products of 200-500 bp were cut from the gel and purified using the QIAquick gel extraction kit. Processing in the source paper ran as follows. Trimmomatic was used to clean the reads, FLASH was used to merge the reads into complete CDR3 sequences, and MiTCR was used to assign the reads to V(D)J germline segments. VDJtools was used to compute clonal diversity as the inverse Simpson's index. In-frame sequences lacking a premature stop codon were counted as productive reads. TCRdb itself trimmed the public reads at Q25 with fastp, ran MiXCR and retained productive beta chains. Rows matching on CDR3 protein sequence are summarized as one entry with the most common DNA and genes. Clone size and V and J calls follow TCRdb, not the original study. In this sample the table shows 90,000 to 110,000 distinct CDR3 sequences, about 75% of which occur a single time. The ten most abundant clones make up 35% to 40% of the sample.

Sequenced sample: lung tumor tissue. The sequence joins TRBV4-1 to TRBJ2-4, with the D segment identity uncertain. The receptor comes from a woman aged 55-75 years with non-small cell lung cancer. The DNA sequence is as follows: TGCACCAGCAGCCAAGCCGTTATCTACCCCAAAAACATTCAGTATTTC. The encoded protein is CTSSQAVIYPKNIQYF.